This T cell receptor beta chain was identified during a study of T cells in women clearing cervical HPV infection. The CDR3 is 14 residues long. CDR1 SEHNR and CDR2 FQNEAQ come from the germline V gene (reference sequence). Method: immunoSEQ multiplex PCR; TCRdb's copy keeps in-frame clones and lacks some. This sample's clone table lists roughly 20,000 clones. Comments on this clone: The read ends 3 residues early relative to the CDR3; the germline J gene fills the gap.

This rearrangement joins TRBV7-9 to TRBJ2-5; D call uncertain. Material for sequencing was blood buffy coat. The sequence was collected from a woman between 18 and 75 years old with a cervical HPV16 infection that either progressed to CIN3+ or cleared (not recorded which). CDR3 residues: CASSFAQSTDTQYF. CDR3 DNA (partial): TGTGCCAGCAGCTTCGCTCAGAGCACAGATACC. Full variable domain (remainder filled in from reference TRBV7-9 and TRBJ2-5): DTGVSQNPRHKITKRGQNVTFRCDPISEHNRLYWYRQTLGQGPEFLTYFQNEAQLEKSRLLSDRFSAERPKGSFSTLEIQRTEQGDSAMYLCASSFAQSTDTQYFGPGTRLLVL.